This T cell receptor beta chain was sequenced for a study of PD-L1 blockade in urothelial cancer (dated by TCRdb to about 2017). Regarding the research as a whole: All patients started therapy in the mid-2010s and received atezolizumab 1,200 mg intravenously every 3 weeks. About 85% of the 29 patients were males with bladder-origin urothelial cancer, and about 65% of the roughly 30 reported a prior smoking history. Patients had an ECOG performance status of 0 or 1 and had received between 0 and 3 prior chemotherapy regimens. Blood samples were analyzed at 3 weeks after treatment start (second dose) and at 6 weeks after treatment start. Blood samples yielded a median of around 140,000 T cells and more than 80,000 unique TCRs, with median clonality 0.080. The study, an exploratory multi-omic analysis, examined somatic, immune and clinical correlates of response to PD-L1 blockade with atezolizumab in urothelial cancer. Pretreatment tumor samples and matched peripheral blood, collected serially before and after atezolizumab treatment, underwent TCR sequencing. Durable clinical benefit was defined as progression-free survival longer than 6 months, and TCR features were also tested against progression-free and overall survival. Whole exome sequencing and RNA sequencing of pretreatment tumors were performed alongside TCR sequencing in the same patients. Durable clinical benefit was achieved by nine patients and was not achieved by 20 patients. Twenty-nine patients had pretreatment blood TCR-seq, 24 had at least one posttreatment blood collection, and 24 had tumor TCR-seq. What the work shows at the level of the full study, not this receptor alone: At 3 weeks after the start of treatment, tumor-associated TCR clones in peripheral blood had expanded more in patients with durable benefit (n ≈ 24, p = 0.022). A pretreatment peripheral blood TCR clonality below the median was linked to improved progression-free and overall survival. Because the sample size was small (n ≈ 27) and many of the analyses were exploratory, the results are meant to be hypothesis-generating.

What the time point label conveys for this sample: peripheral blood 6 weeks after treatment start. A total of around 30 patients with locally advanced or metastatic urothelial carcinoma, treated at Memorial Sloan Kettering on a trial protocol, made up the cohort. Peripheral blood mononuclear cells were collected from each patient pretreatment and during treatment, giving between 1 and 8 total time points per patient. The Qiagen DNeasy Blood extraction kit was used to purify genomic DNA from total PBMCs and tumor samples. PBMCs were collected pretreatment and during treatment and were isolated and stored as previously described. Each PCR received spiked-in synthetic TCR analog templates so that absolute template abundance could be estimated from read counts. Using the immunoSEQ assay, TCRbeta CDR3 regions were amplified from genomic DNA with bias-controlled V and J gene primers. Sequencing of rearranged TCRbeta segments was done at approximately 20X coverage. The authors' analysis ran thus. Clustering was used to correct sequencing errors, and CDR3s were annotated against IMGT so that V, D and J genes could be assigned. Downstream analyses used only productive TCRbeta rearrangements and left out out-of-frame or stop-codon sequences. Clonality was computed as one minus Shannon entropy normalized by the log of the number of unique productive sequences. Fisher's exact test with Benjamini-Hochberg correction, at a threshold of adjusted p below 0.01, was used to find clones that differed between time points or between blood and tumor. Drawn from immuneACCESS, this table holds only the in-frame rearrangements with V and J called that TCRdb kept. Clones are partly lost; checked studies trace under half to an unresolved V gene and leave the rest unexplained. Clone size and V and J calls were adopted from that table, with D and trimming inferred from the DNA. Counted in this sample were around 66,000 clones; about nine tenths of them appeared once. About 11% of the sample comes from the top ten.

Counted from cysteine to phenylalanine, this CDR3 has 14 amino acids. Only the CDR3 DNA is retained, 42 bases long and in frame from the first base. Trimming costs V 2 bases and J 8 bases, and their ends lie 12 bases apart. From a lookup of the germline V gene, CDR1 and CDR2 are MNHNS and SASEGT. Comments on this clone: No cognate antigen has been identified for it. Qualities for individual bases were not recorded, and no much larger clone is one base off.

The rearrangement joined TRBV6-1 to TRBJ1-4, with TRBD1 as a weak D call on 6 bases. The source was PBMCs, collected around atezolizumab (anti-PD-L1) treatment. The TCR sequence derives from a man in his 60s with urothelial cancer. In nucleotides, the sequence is TGTGCCAGCAGTGAATGGGGGCTGGGCGAAAAACTGTTTTTT. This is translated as CASSEWGLGEKLFF.